This T cell receptor (beta chain) emerged from a study of cytomegalovirus exposure and HLA in healthy donors (dated 2017 in TCRdb). Some background on the complete study: According to a later analysis, the approximately 120 validation repertoires were produced on the same platform as the approximately 600 repertoires of the first cohort. The study aimed to test whether signatures of past pathogen exposure could be identified by cataloging public T cell receptors. Along with the approximately 650-subject first cohort, a separate validation cohort of around 110 different subjects was used. The study combined high-throughput TCR immunosequencing, statistical association of individual TCRs with disease status, and machine learning to predict cytomegalovirus infection status.

Donors formed part of the validation cohort, which comprised 120 subjects and was distinct from the first cohort of 670 or so subjects. Library generation was performed with the immunoSEQ multiplex PCR assay. On the authors' methods: A statistical classification framework was developed to diagnose cytomegalovirus status using the catalog of TCR beta chain sequences. This immuneACCESS table, as held by TCRdb, lists in-frame sequences with V and J called but not all clones. Of the missing ones, under half trace to an unresolved V gene in checked studies; the others have no known cause. The DNA was the basis for D and trimming; V, J and clone size are from that table. The table for this sample lists about 240,000 clones; roughly 86% of them were counted only once. Around 1.2% of the sample lies in the top ten. Reading the germline V gene gives CDR1 MNHEY and CDR2 SVGAGI. From V the trimming removes 0 bases and from J it removes 8 bases, while the gene matches leave 13 bases of the junction unaccounted for. Measured from the cysteine to the phenylalanine, the CDR3 is 16 residues long. Here the CDR3 DNA is all that survives: 48 bases in frame from base 1.

General findings and caveats noted by the study authors: The study listed 150 to 200 TCR beta chains as associated with cytomegalovirus. Most TCR sequences were seen in very few donors, while some public TCRs were found in many individuals. In vitro tests confirmed that a few of the cytomegalovirus-associated TCR beta chains recognize cytomegalovirus antigens. In both the original and validation cohorts, the classifier was reported to diagnose cytomegalovirus status with high specificity and sensitivity. A later analysis had no HLA typing for the validation cohort, so co-occurrence there was scored across all 130 or so repertoires. The authors suggested that the approach could potentially be generalized to other disease states and immunological phenotypes. In a later analysis, TCRs clustered in the first cohort were found to also tend to co-occur in the roughly 120 validation repertoires, with 85% to 95% of cluster scores above 0.

Regarding this clone: Its cognate antigen has yet to be identified. Per-nucleotide qualities are absent, and no much larger clonotype sits a single base away.

The source material was PBMCs. This sequence originates from a woman in her 30s in good health and CMV-seropositive. This chain joins TRBV6-5 to TRBJ2-7; the central 7 bases match TRBD2. The nucleotide sequence is TGTGCCAGCAGTTACTCGAAGGCTAGCGGCCTTGTCAAGCAGTACTTC. This translates into CASSYSKASGLVKQYF.